Following are 4 T cell receptor beta chains from one sample sequenced in a study of blood T cell repertoires in COVID-19. Sequenced by immunoSEQ multiplex PCR; TCRdb stores in-frame clones only, minus some. The sample includes more than 300,000 clones, 90% of them seen just once. Material: peripheral blood. The receptors were sampled from a woman in her thirties or forties with COVID-19, enrolled during active disease.

This clone has only one observation. This chain uses TRBV4-3 with TRBJ2-1; 7 bases are shared with TRBD2. CDR3 size: 16 residues. Germline values: CDR1 LGHNA, CDR2 YSLEER. V dropped 0 bases and J dropped 3; count of bases not matched to a gene: 5. The CDR3 sequence: CASSQEGLAVYNEQFF. In DNA, the CDR3 is TGCGCCAGCAGCCAAGAGGGTCTAGCGGTCTACAATGAGCAGTTCTTC.

The gene calls are TRBV4-1 and TRBJ2-7; TRBD2 matches 10 bases. Germline values: CDR1 MGHRA, CDR2 YSYEKL. CDR3 size: 18 residues. After removal of 4 bases from V and 3 bases from J, the junction contained 15 bases not matched to a gene. CDR3 loop: CASSPKRRLLAGDYEQYF. CDR3 bases: TGCGCCAGCAGCCCCAAGAGGCGCCTTCTAGCGGGGGACTACGAGCAGTACTTC.

The genes are TRBV19 and TRBJ1-5, with D perhaps TRBD1 (6 bases). Trimming left V 2 bases short and J 8 bases short, with 16 bases between. CDR3 size: 15 residues. Germline V gene sequence: CDR1 LNHDA, CDR2 SQIVND (reference sequence). The CDR3: CASSILGRGREPQHF. In nucleotides, the CDR3 is TGTGCCAGTAGTATACTCGGCAGGGGACGGGAGCCCCAGCATTTT.

This chain uses TRBV19 with TRBJ1-5; D remains unclear. Per the germline V gene, CDR1 is LNHDA and CDR2 is SQIVND (reference sequence). The CDR3 length is 12 residues. Deletions cut 2 bases from V and 11 bases from J, with 10 bases between. CDR3 nucleotides: TGTGCCAGTAGTATACGTGGGCAGACCCAGCATTTT. Translating it yields CASSIRGQTQHF.